This is a list of T cell receptor beta chains from one sample in a study of blood T cell repertoires in COVID-19. Sequencing used immunoSEQ multiplex PCR; TCRdb keeps in-frame clones, though not all of them. The table lists a few hundred thousand clones, approximately 90% of them singletons, with roughly 6.2% in the top ten. Sequencing was carried out using peripheral blood. These receptors originate from a man aged 60 to 69 who had recovered from COVID-19. CDR3s include the opening cysteine and the closing phenylalanine or tryptophan. A D gene is named only where the DNA matches it firmly. Not all rows give a size; the values are once, few, many and, for expanded clones, a class.

TRBV6-5	-	TRBJ1-2	-	CASRQTINYGYTF	TGTGCCAGCCGACAGACCATAAACTATGGCTACACCTTC
TRBV5-1	-	TRBJ2-2	few	CASRVGGLNTGELFF	TGCGCCAGCAGGGTCGGGGGACTGAACACCGGGGAGCTGTTTTTT
TRBV24-1	TRBD1	TRBJ2-7	-	CATSAWTGEGEQYF	TGTGCCACCAGTGCCTGGACAGGGGAGGGCGAGCAGTACTTC
TRBV18	TRBD1	TRBJ2-5	-	CASSPRDSKETQYF	TGTGCCAGCTCACCCCGGGACAGCAAAGAGACCCAGTACTTC
TRBV5-4	TRBD2	TRBJ2-2	-	CASSLGGRASGELFF	TGTGCCAGCAGCTTGGGGGGGAGGGCCTCCGGGGAGCTGTTTTTT
TRBV24-1	TRBD2	TRBJ2-1	-	CATSDSGGDTREQFF	TGTGCCACCAGTGATAGCGGGGGGGATACAAGAGAGCAGTTCTTC
TRBV19	TRBD1	TRBJ1-1	-	CASSISGGATEAFF	TGTGCCAGTAGTATTTCAGGGGGCGCGACTGAAGCTTTCTTT
TRBV28	-	TRBJ1-4	-	CASTGPNEKLFF	TGTGCCAGCACGGGTCCTAATGAAAAACTGTTTTTT
TRBV6-2/TRBV6-3	TRBD2	TRBJ2-1	-	CASSWTSYNEQFF	TGTGCCAGCAGTTGGACTAGCTACAATGAGCAGTTCTTC
TRBV6-5	TRBD2	TRBJ2-3	-	CASSYSGLAGADTQYF	TGTGCCAGCAGTTACTCAGGACTAGCGGGAGCAGATACGCAGTATTTT
TRBV5-1	TRBD1	TRBJ2-5	-	CASSLEGQGRETQYF	TGCGCCAGCAGCTTGGAGGGACAGGGGAGGGAGACCCAGTACTTC
TRBV14	-	TRBJ1-2	-	CASSQDVRGMDGYTF	TGTGCCAGCAGCCAAGATGTGCGGGGGATGGATGGCTACACCTTC
TRBV3-1/TRBV3-2	TRBD1	TRBJ1-1	-	CASSLFGTGTEAFF	TGTGCCAGCAGCCTATTCGGGACAGGGACTGAAGCTTTCTTT
TRBV10-2	-	TRBJ2-4	-	CASSVSAVGLAGKNIQYF	TGCGCCAGCAGTGTTTCAGCGGTTGGTCTAGCAGGCAAAAACATTCAGTACTTC
TRBV5-1	-	TRBJ2-2	-	CASSLGLSGAGELFF	TGCGCCAGCAGCTTGGGACTGTCAGGGGCCGGGGAGCTGTTTTTT
TRBV12-5	-	TRBJ1-5	few	CASGGDSGLNQPQHF	TGTGCTAGTGGTGGCGACAGTGGGCTAAATCAGCCCCAGCATTTT
TRBV5-1	TRBD2	TRBJ2-1	-	CASSPGLGPTYNEQFF	TGCGCCAGCAGCCCCGGACTAGGACCGACTTACAATGAGCAGTTCTTC
TRBV4-3	TRBD1	TRBJ1-6	-	CASSQQGDYNSPLHF	TGCGCCAGCAGCCAACAGGGGGACTATAATTCACCCCTCCACTTT
TRBV9	TRBD1	TRBJ1-2	-	CASSAVGQGALDGYTF	TGTGCCAGCAGCGCCGTCGGACAGGGCGCCCTGGATGGCTACACCTTC
TRBV6-5	-	TRBJ1-1	-	CASSYSTGRTEAFF	TGTGCCAGCAGTTACTCGACGGGGAGGACTGAAGCTTTCTTT
TRBV19	-	TRBJ2-7	-	CASSLTGERAEYF	TGTGCCAGTAGCTTGACAGGAGAAAGAGCTGAGTACTTC
TRBV19	TRBD2	TRBJ2-5	once	CAGSPGLAGGRETQYF	TGTGCCGGTAGTCCGGGACTAGCGGGAGGTCGTGAGACCCAGTACTTC
TRBV6-9	-	TRBJ2-3	once	CASSYRDSDRDTQYF	TGTGCCAGCAGTTATCGAGACAGTGATAGAGATACGCAGTATTTT
TRBV7-2	-	TRBJ1-2	-	CASSPGHDNYGYTF	TGTGCCAGCAGCCCCGGACACGATAACTATGGCTACACCTTC
TRBV6-5	TRBD1	TRBJ2-5	few	CASGPGTGGETQYF	TGTGCCAGCGGCCCCGGGACAGGTGGGGAGACCCAGTACTTC
TRBV2	-	TRBJ1-5	-	CASSDTDSNQPQHF	TGTGCCAGCAGTGATACAGATAGCAATCAGCCCCAGCATTTT
TRBV19	TRBD1	TRBJ2-7	-	CASRLRDSLYEQYF	TGTGCCAGTAGACTCCGGGACAGCCTCTACGAGCAGTACTTC
TRBV5-1	TRBD2	TRBJ2-3	once	CASSLVGSASGGPTDTQYF	TGCGCCAGCAGCTTGGTGGGTTCGGCTAGCGGGGGGCCCACAGATACGCAGTATTTT
TRBV29-1	-	TRBJ2-1	once	CSADRQNEQFF	TGCAGCGCCGACAGACAGAATGAGCAGTTCTTC
TRBV7-3	-	TRBJ1-2	once	CASSPGLLVYGYTF	TGTGCCAGCAGCCCGGGACTCTTGGTTTATGGCTACACCTTC
TRBV6-6	-	TRBJ2-7	-	CASSSGQGWLYEQYF	TGTGCCAGCAGCTCCGGACAAGGCTGGCTCTACGAGCAGTACTTC
TRBV5-1	-	TRBJ2-7	-	CASSLDGTPPYEQYF	TGCGCCAGCAGCTTGGACGGGACACCCCCCTACGAGCAGTACTTC
TRBV27	TRBD2	TRBJ2-5	-	CASIPTSGGTGETQYF	TGTGCCAGCATCCCGACTAGCGGGGGGACGGGTGAGACCCAGTACTTC
TRBV19	-	TRBJ1-1	-	CASKGAGNTEAFF	TGTGCCAGTAAGGGAGCAGGGAACACTGAAGCTTTCTTT
TRBV6-5	-	TRBJ1-2	-	CASSYSIGQGGGYTF	TGTGCCAGCAGTTACTCGATAGGGCAGGGAGGGGGCTACACCTTC
TRBV18	TRBD1	TRBJ1-3	many	CASSPPATGVGNTIYF	TGTGCCAGCTCACCACCAGCGACAGGGGTAGGAAACACCATATATTTT
TRBV13	-	TRBJ2-5	-	CASSSSAGGIVETQYF	TGTGCCAGCAGCTCCTCCGCCGGGGGAATTGTAGAGACCCAGTACTTC
TRBV30	TRBD1	TRBJ1-4	-	CAWSLGTDRLFF	TGTGCCTGGAGTTTAGGGACAGATAGACTGTTTTTT
TRBV29-1	TRBD1	TRBJ2-3	-	CSIGTGLLDTQYF	TGCAGCATCGGGACAGGGCTACTAGATACGCAGTATTTT
TRBV19	TRBD1	TRBJ2-2	-	CASTKSTGGTGELFF	TGTGCCAGTACCAAATCAACAGGGGGCACCGGGGAGCTGTTTTTT
TRBV19	-	TRBJ1-1	-	CASSISVLQGTEAFF	TGTGCCAGTAGTATTTCGGTACTCCAGGGTACTGAAGCTTTCTTT
TRBV2	TRBD1	TRBJ2-1	-	CASSREQGGEQFF	TGTGCCAGCAGCAGGGAACAGGGGGGTGAGCAGTTCTTC
TRBV7-3	TRBD1	TRBJ2-1	-	CASSTGQGARVNEQFF	TGTGCCAGCAGCACCGGACAGGGGGCTCGAGTCAATGAGCAGTTCTTC
TRBV28	TRBD1	TRBJ2-7	-	CASSHTGVEQYF	TGTGCCAGCAGCCACACAGGGGTCGAGCAGTACTTC
TRBV7-8	TRBD1	TRBJ2-1	-	CASSPNPGQGVENYLNEQFF	TGTGCCAGCAGCCCGAATCCGGGACAGGGGGTGGAAAACTACTTGAATGAGCAGTTCTTC
TRBV7-3	-	TRBJ2-6	-	CASSLDSIGANVLTF	TGTGCCAGCAGCTTGGACAGCATTGGGGCCAACGTCCTGACTTTC
TRBV11-2	-	TRBJ1-2	-	CASSLDRSQIDGYTF	TGTGCCAGCAGCTTAGATAGATCACAGATAGATGGCTACACCTTC
TRBV19	-	TRBJ2-5	-	CASSLQGRETQYF	TGTGCCAGTAGTCTGCAGGGTAGGGAGACCCAGTACTTC
TRBV24-1	TRBD2	TRBJ2-5	-	CATSDPRGVQETQYF	TGTGCCACCAGTGATCCCCGGGGGGTCCAAGAGACCCAGTACTTC
TRBV7-9	TRBD2	TRBJ2-7	-	CASTQRDGLHEQYF	TGTGCCAGCACTCAGCGGGACGGTTTGCACGAGCAGTACTTC
TRBV6-4	TRBD1	TRBJ2-7	-	CASRSGQINNEQYF	TGTGCCAGCAGATCGGGACAGATCAATAACGAGCAGTACTTC
TRBV15	-	TRBJ1-2	-	CATSRPDRTNYGYTF	TGTGCCACCAGCAGACCAGACAGGACTAACTATGGCTACACCTTC
TRBV21-1	-	TRBJ1-5	-	CASSEGMGSSNQPQHF	TGTGCCAGCAGCGAAGGTATGGGGAGTAGCAATCAGCCCCAGCATTTT
TRBV28	TRBD1	TRBJ1-4	-	CASSSPGTVLNEKLFF	TGTGCCAGCAGTTCCCCCGGGACAGTCCTAAATGAAAAACTGTTTTTT